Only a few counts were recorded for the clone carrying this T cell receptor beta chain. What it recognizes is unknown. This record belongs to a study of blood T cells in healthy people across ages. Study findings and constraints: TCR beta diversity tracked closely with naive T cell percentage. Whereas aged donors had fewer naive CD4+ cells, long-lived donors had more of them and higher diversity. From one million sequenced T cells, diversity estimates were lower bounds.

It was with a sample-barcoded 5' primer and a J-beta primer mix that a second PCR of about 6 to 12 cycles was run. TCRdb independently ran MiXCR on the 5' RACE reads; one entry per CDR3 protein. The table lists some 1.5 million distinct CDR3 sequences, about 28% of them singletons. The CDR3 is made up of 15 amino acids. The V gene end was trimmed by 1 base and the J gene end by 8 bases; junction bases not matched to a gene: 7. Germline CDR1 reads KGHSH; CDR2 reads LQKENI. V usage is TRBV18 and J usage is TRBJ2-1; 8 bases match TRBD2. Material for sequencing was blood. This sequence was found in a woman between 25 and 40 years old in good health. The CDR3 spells CASSPQTGGRDEQFF. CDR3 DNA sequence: TGTGCCAGCTCACCACAAACGGGGGGGCGCGATGAGCAGTTCTTC.